The entry below gives a single TCR beta chain sequence along with its context. Its target is not known. The DNA is omitted, as the CDR3 cannot be located on it reliably, and the CDR3 follows TCRdb's listing. Mismatch repair deficiency was confirmed in all patients, by PCR or immunohistochemistry. TCRs were sequenced from three patients responding to pembrolizumab. The CDR3 is 13 residues long, counting both termini. Germline CDR1 and CDR2: MRHNA and SNTAGT. This entry belongs to a study of PD-1 blockade in mismatch repair-deficient tumors. Study observations and caveats: Tumor-resident clones, often absent from pretreatment blood, expanded after pembrolizumab and then contracted.

Assay used: immunoSEQ multiplex PCR; TCRdb lists only in-frame clones, some missing. The table shows 38,000 or so clones, with roughly 85% occurring only once. The sample was peripheral blood, taken about 80 weeks after starting pembrolizumab. The chain couples TRBV6-4 to TRBJ1-2; the table assigns TRBD1, which was not confirmed against the DNA. The sequence came from an adult with mismatch repair-deficient cancer. CDR3 protein: CASSDSWGLGSTF.